This T cell receptor (beta chain) originates from a study of cytomegalovirus exposure and HLA in healthy donors. In the study overall: The study's early data release held tens of millions of unique TCRs from HLA-typed donors. Study-wide results and limits: According to reports, the classifier identified cytomegalovirus status with high specificity and sensitivity. It was confirmed in vitro that three of the CMV-associated chains were specific for CMV antigens. In a later analysis, several top co-occurrence clusters appeared linked to parvovirus B19, influenza, CMV and Epstein-Barr virus.

PCR amplification relied on 60 Vbeta primers (plus 13 Jbeta primers). Some clones are missing from TCRdb's copy, which holds only in-frame ones; the method was immunoSEQ multiplex PCR. The sample lists about 120,000 clones; nearly 80% were seen once. As concerns this clone: The antigen is undetermined.

The CDR3 totals 17 residues. Germline V gene lookup returns CDR1 GTSNPN and CDR2 SVGIG (reference sequence). V was clipped by 3 bases and J by 2 bases, with 22 bases between them. This TCR was recovered from a woman aged 25 to 39 in good health and CMV-seropositive. V and J are TRBV30 and TRBJ1-2; TRBD1 is a possible D gene (5 bases). Sequenced input: PBMCs. The CDR3 here is CAWSPRVLQGLNYGYTF. The CDR3 nucleotides read TGTGCCTGGAGCCCAAGGGTCCTCCAGGGACTCAACTATGGCTACACCTTC.